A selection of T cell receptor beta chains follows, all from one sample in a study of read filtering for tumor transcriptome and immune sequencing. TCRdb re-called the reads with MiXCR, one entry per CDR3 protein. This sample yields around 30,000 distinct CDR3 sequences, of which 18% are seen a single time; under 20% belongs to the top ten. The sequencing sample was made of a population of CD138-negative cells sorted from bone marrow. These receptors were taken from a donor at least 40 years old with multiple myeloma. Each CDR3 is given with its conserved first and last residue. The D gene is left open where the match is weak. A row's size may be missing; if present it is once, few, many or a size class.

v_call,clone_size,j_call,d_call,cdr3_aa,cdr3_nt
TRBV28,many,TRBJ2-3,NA,CASSRSGLIHTDTQYF,TGTGCCAGCAGTAGATCGGGACTGATCCACACAGATACGCAGTATTTT
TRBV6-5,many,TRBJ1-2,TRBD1,CASSLTGGWYGYTF,TGTGCCAGCAGCCTGACAGGGGGTTGGTATGGCTACACCTTC
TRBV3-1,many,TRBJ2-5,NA,CASSQPPGLLPKTQYF,TGTGCCAGCAGCCAGCCCCCGGGACTGCTCCCCAAGACCCAGTACTTC
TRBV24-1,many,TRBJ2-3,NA,CATGGLTSTDTQYF,TGTGCCACCGGGGGCCTTACTAGCACAGATACGCAGTATTTT
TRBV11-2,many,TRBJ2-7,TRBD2,CASSYWGTSGSYEQYF,TGTGCCAGCAGCTATTGGGGGACTAGCGGATCCTACGAGCAGTACTTC
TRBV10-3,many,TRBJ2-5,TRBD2,CATAGEQETQYF,TGTGCCACCGCGGGGGAGCAAGAGACCCAGTACTTC
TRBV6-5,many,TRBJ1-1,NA,CASKFTMNTEAFF,TGTGCCTCCAAATTTACCATGAACACTGAAGCTTTCTTT
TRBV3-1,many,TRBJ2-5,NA,CASSQDPTGVQETQYF,TGTGCCAGCAGCCAAGATCCAACAGGAGTTCAAGAGACCCAGTACTTC
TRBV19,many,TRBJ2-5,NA,CASSTQGSQETQYF,TGTGCCAGTAGTACCCAGGGTTCTCAAGAGACCCAGTACTTC
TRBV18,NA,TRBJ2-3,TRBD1,CASSPWTGGGVDTQYF,TGTGCCAGCTCACCCTGGACAGGGGGAGGAGTGGATACGCAGTATTTT
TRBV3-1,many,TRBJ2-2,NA,CASSPRTVNTGELFF,TGTGCCAGCAGCCCCCGGACGGTGAACACCGGGGAGCTGTTTTTT
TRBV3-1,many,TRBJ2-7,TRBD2,CASSQETSGEQYF,TGTGCCAGCAGCCAAGAAACTAGCGGTGAGCAGTACTTC
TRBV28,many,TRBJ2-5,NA,CASSSNSRSRFETQYF,TGTGCCAGCAGTTCGAACAGCCGATCAAGGTTTGAGACCCAGTACTTC
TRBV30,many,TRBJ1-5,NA,CAWSVPPIGRQPQHF,TGTGCCTGGAGTGTACCTCCTATTGGGCGGCAGCCCCAGCATTTT
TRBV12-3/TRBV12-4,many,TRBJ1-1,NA,CASSLGGPGETEAFF,TGTGCCAGCAGTTTGGGTGGGCCGGGAGAGACTGAAGCTTTCTTT
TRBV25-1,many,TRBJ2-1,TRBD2,CASSVLAGVGEQFF,TGTGCCAGCAGTGTACTAGCGGGAGTTGGTGAGCAGTTCTTC
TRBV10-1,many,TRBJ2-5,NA,CASTVGQPPQETQYF,TGCGCCAGCACTGTCGGACAGCCTCCGCAAGAGACCCAGTACTTC
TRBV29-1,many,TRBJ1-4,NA,CSVVPGEAEKLFF,TGCAGCGTTGTCCCAGGGGAGGCTGAAAAACTGTTTTTT
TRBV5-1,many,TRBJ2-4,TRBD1,CASSPDRSKNIQYF,TGCGCCAGCAGCCCGGACAGGTCCAAAAACATTCAGTACTTC
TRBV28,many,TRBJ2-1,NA,CASSLIGSYNEQFF,TGTGCCAGCAGTTTAATTGGCTCCTACAATGAGCAGTTCTTC
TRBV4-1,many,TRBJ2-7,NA,CASSQIPLVDYNYEQYF,TGCGCCAGCAGCCAGATACCTCTTGTGGACTACAACTACGAGCAGTACTTC
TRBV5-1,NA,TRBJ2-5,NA,CASSLDPRETQYF,TGCGCCAGCAGCTTGGATCCGCGGGAGACCCAGTACTTC
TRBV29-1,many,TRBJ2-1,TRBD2,CSVELAVNEQFF,TGCAGCGTTGAGCTAGCGGTCAATGAGCAGTTCTTC
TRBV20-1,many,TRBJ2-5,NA,CSARDHRWETQYF,TGCAGTGCTAGAGATCACAGATGGGAGACCCAGTACTTC
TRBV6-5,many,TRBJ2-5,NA,CASSALDETQYF,TGTGCCAGCAGTGCCCTTGATGAGACCCAGTACTTC
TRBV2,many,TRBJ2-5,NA,CASGPETQYF,TGTGCCAGCGGCCCAGAGACCCAGTACTTC
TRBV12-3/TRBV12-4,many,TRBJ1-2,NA,CASSQQAGDYGYTF,TGTGCCAGCAGTCAACAGGCGGGAGACTATGGCTACACCTTC
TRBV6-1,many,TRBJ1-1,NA,CASSITPGVDGTEAFF,TGTGCCAGCAGTATTACCCCGGGGGTGGACGGCACTGAAGCTTTCTTT
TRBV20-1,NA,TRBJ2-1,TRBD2,CSARLAGAHERFF,TGCAGTGCCCGACTAGCGGGAGCCCATGAGCGGTTCTTC
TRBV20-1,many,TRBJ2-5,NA,CSRTRRGGTQYF,TGCAGTCGCACACGTAGGGGTGGGACCCAGTACTTC
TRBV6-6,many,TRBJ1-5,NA,CASSYKGYSNQPQHF,TGTGCCAGCAGTTACAAGGGGTATAGCAATCAGCCCCAGCATTTT